This T cell receptor beta chain was captured in a study of neurological immune-mediated disorders. This CDR3 is 14 amino acids long. Per germline, CDR1 SGHDT and CDR2 YYEEEE. Trimming removed 3 bases from V and 7 bases from J, with 13 bases in between. Using its own MiXCR run on the 5' RACE reads, TCRdb lists one record per CDR3 protein. The sample contains approximately 58,000 distinct CDR3 sequences, more than 7% of which appear only once. Time point here: longitudinal time-point 3. PBMCs stored at -80 C, numbering 2 million, were the origin of the unsorted libraries. This clonotype was seen repeatedly, ten times or more.

The sample was PBMCs. This receptor was identified in a middle-aged woman in good health. The chain recombines TRBV5-6 with TRBJ2-2; maybe TRBD2 (6 bases). The CDR3 spells CASSSFRDFGELFF. The CDR3 nucleotides are TGTGCCAGCAGCTCATTCCGGGACTTCGGGGAGCTGTTTTTT.